The 20 T cell receptor beta chains presented below share a single source sample, sequenced in a study of T cell changes during pregnancy in multiple sclerosis. Produced via immunoSEQ multiplex PCR; TCRdb's table is partial and in-frame only. This table holds more than 15,000 clones, approximately 85% found once. The source was CD8+ T cells from peripheral blood mononuclear cells, collected in the second trimester of pregnancy. Receptors originate from a female donor in good health, enrolled as a control in a pregnancy study.

The chain is built from TRBV5-4 and TRBJ1-1, with unresolved D. The germline V gene has CDR1 SGHNT and CDR2 YYREEE (reference sequence). Trimming stripped 4 bases from V and 0 bases from J, with 10 bases between. The length of the CDR3 is 14 residues. The CDR3 DNA sequence: TGTGCCAGCAGCACCTCGGACTTGAACACTGAAGCTTTCTTT. It encodes CASSTSDLNTEAFF.

V gene TRBV7-9 combines with J gene TRBJ2-5; 13 bases align to TRBD2. The germline V gene has CDR1 SEHNR and CDR2 FQNEAQ (reference sequence). J lost 5 bases, V lost 5 bases, and 11 bases had no gene match. The length of the CDR3 is 17 residues. CDR3 DNA: TGTGCCAGCAGCCCTAGACTAGCGGGGGGTTCTCGGGAGACCCAGTACTTC. This encodes CASSPRLAGGSRETQYF.

This rearrangement joins TRBV27 to TRBJ1-6; a weak D match, TRBD1 (5 bases). This CDR3 comprises 12 residues. The germline CDR1 and CDR2 sequences are MNHEY and SMNVEV (reference sequence). The V end was cut by 8 bases, the J end by 7 bases, with 9 bases between. The CDR3 sequence is CASQRGNSPLHF. The CDR3 nucleotides read TGTGCCAGCCAAAGGGGAAATTCACCCCTCCACTTT.

J is TRBJ2-1 and V is TRBV4-3, with TRBD2 matching over 8 bases. V dropped 1 base and J dropped 7; count of bases not matched to a gene: 15. The CDR3 loop spans 18 amino acids. From germline, CDR1 is LGHNA and CDR2 YSLEER. This CDR3 is CASSQVAGAPTGGNEQFF. The CDR3 nucleotides are TGCGCCAGCAGCCAAGTTGCGGGGGCCCCCACGGGGGGGAATGAGCAGTTCTTC.

This clone was detected only once. Other DNA sequences within the sample encode an identical CDR3. The chain recombines TRBV18 with TRBJ1-2; no clear D. Germline CDR1 is KGHSH and CDR2 is LQKENI. The CDR3 loop spans 14 amino acids. V was pared by 3 bases and J by 4 bases, with 12 bases between. The CDR3, as DNA: TGTGCCAGCTCACCCCCTACCGAGTCCTATGGCTACACCTTC. Amino acids: CASSPPTESYGYTF.

This sequence joins TRBV7-9 and TRBJ1-2; a possible D gene is TRBD1 (5 bases). The CDR3 totals 15 residues. V was clipped by 5 bases and J by 4 bases, with 17 bases between them. Germline V gene lookup returns CDR1 SEHNR and CDR2 FQNEAQ (reference sequence). In DNA, the CDR3 is TGTGCCAGCAGCCTAGGAAACGGGGGTGGCTATGGCTACACCTTC. Amino acids: CASSLGNGGGYGYTF.

This clone has more than one count but fewer than ten. The rearrangement joins TRBV7-9 to TRBJ1-1; D might be TRBD1 (5 bases). The V gene lost 5 bases and the J gene lost 4 bases, with 11 bases spanning the gap. This CDR3 comprises 13 residues. The germline CDR1 and CDR2 sequences are SEHNR and FQNEAQ (reference sequence). CDR3 in amino acids: CASSPPGLTEAFF. The DNA of the CDR3 is TGTGCCAGCAGCCCGCCAGGGCTCACTGAAGCTTTCTTT.

The J gene is TRBJ2-1, the V gene TRBV9; possible D gene TRBD1, 5 bases. Germline-derived CDR1 and CDR2 are SGDLS and YYNGEE. This CDR3 spans 17 amino acids. V was cut by 3 bases and J by 8 bases, with 24 bases left in between. In nucleotides, the CDR3 is TGTGCCAGCAGCGCCGGATTAATAGCCAGTCCAGGGTATGAGCAGTTCTTC. This codes for CASSAGLIASPGYEQFF.

The V gene is TRBV19, the J gene TRBJ1-6; D call uncertain. Looked up from germline, CDR1 is LNHDA and CDR2 is SQIVND (reference sequence). Trimming pared 3 bases from V and 9 bases from J, leaving 12 bases between. This CDR3 comprises 14 residues. CDR3 protein: CASSIGGVSSPLHF. DNA of the CDR3: TGTGCCAGTAGTATCGGCGGGGTTTCTTCACCCCTCCACTTT.

The gene calls are TRBV19 and TRBJ1-1, with D unclear. CDR3 size: 16 residues. Trimming removed 6 bases at V and 3 bases at J, with 20 bases between. Germline V lookup: CDR1 LNHDA, CDR2 SQIVND (reference sequence). The CDR3 DNA sequence: TGTGCCAGTAGACAACGGCGCGGAGTGTTGGACACTGAAGCTTTCTTT. It is translated as CASRQRRGVLDTEAFF.

The rearrangement links TRBV27 to TRBJ1-1; tentative D call: TRBD1 (5 bases). Trimming removed 5 bases at V and 1 base at J, with 17 bases between. Germline V lookup: CDR1 MNHEY, CDR2 SMNVEV (reference sequence). This CDR3 spans 16 amino acids. This chain's CDR3 is CASSRGVGVGNTEAFF. For the CDR3, the DNA is TGTGCCAGCAGTCGCGGTGTAGGGGTCGGGAACACTGAAGCTTTCTTT.

The chain has TRBV18 and TRBJ1-1; D is undetermined. The CDR3 length is 16 residues. Deletions cut 0 bases from V and 6 bases from J, with 17 bases between. CDR1 and CDR2 from the germline V gene are KGHSH and LQKENI. CDR3 nucleotide sequence: TGTGCCAGCTCACCACCGTCCGCTGGCACATCCGCTGAAGCTTTCTTT. This encodes CASSPPSAGTSAEAFF. Looking up the rest from reference TRBV18 and TRBJ1-1 gives the full variable domain: NAGVMQNPRHLVRRRGQEARLRCSPMKGHSHVYWYRQLPEEGLKFMVYLQKENIIDESGMPKERFSAEFPKEGPSILRIQQVVRGDSAAYFCASSPPSAGTSAEAFFGQGTRLTVV.

The rearrangement links TRBV6-6 to TRBJ2-1; D is possibly TRBD1 (6 bases). Germline-derived CDR1 and CDR2 are MNHNY and SVGAGI (reference sequence). The CDR3 totals 13 residues. V was trimmed by 5 bases and J by 7 bases, leaving 12 bases between them. CDR3 loop: CASSQDSRNEQFF. The CDR3 DNA reads as TGTGCCAGCAGTCAGGACAGTCGGAATGAGCAGTTCTTC.

The genes are TRBV5-6 and TRBJ1-2, with D possibly being TRBD1 (6 bases). The CDR3 spans 14 residues. Germline V gene data show CDR1 as SGHDT and CDR2 as YYEEEE. Between the trimmed V and J ends, which lost 0 bases and 4 bases, there was a span of 10 bases. The CDR3, as DNA: TGTGCCAGCAGCTTGGTTAAGGACAGCTATGGCTACACCTTC. It is translated as CASSLVKDSYGYTF.

The chain employs TRBV7-2 and TRBJ2-7, with D possibly being TRBD1 (5 bases). V lost 1 base and J lost 7, with 14 bases in between. Germline assignment: CDR1 SGHTA and CDR2 FQGNSA. CDR3 size: 14 residues. Here the CDR3 DNA reads TGTGCCAGCAGCTTAGGGGTAGGGGCGTTGGAGCAGTACTTC. Amino acids: CASSLGVGALEQYF.

This rearrangement joins TRBV7-2 to TRBJ1-2; 9 positions match TRBD1. V gave up 4 bases and J gave up 3 bases; unmatched junction bases: 6. In germline, CDR1 is SGHTA, CDR2 FQGNSA. CDR3 length: 15 amino acids. The DNA for the CDR3 is TGTGCCAGCAGCTGGACAGGGGCGGGGGACTATGGCTACACCTTC. This gives the protein CASSWTGAGDYGYTF.

The chain couples TRBV27 to TRBJ2-2; 9 bases agree with TRBD2. With V trimmed by 2 bases and J by 5 bases, 3 bases remained unmatched. In germline, CDR1 is MNHEY, CDR2 SMNVEV (reference sequence). CDR3 length: 15 residues. The CDR3 DNA reads as TGTGCCAGCAGTTTAGCGGGGGGGTGGACCGGGGAGCTGTTTTTT. This sequence encodes CASSLAGGWTGELFF.

The chain recombines TRBV4-3 with TRBJ1-5; the match to TRBD1 covers 7 bases. The CDR3 length is 15 residues. V was clipped by 1 base and J by 7 bases; unmatched bases: 7. The germline V gene has CDR1 LGHNA and CDR2 YSLEER. The DNA for the CDR3 is TGCGCCAGCAGCCAAGTACAGGGGTCCCACCAGCCCCAGCATTTT. This sequence encodes CASSQVQGSHQPQHF.

The chain combines TRBV29-1 with TRBJ2-2; weak D call: TRBD1 (5 bases). The CDR3 has 11 residues. V was pared by 5 bases and J by 5 bases, with 6 bases between. Germline CDR1 and CDR2: SQVTM and ANQGSEA. CDR3 in amino acids: CSVQGTGELFF. DNA of the CDR3: TGCAGCGTTCAGGGAACCGGGGAGCTGTTTTTT.

This chain uses TRBV18 with TRBJ1-2; a weak D match, TRBD1 (5 bases). The germline CDR1 and CDR2 sequences are KGHSH and LQKENI. CDR3 length: 15 residues. V lost 2 bases, J lost 3 bases, and 13 bases lay in between. For the CDR3, the DNA is TGTGCCAGCTCACCATCTTCAGGGCCGCACTATGGCTACACCTTC. It translates to CASSPSSGPHYGYTF.